This is a list of T cell receptor beta chains from one sample in a study of human T cells and chemical hapten exposure. Via MiXCR, TCRdb re-called the RACE reads, giving one row per CDR3 protein. The sample includes tens of thousands of distinct CDR3 sequences, approximately 11% seen only once; the top ten take approximately 5%. This sample comprised whole blood, obtained in connection with sensitization to the hapten diphenylcyclopropenone (DPC). Receptors were obtained from a woman in her forties or fifties with alopecia areata. Some clones in this sample may be carry-over from other donors' samples. Each CDR3 is given without its conserved first and last residue. The order of the fields is V gene, J gene, CDR3 protein.

V: TRBV2
J: TRBJ1-2
CDR3: ASSEAGTGGVVNGYT

V: TRBV12-3/TRBV12-4
J: TRBJ2-7
CDR3: ASSLGLRSLSYEQY

V: TRBV28
J: TRBJ2-7
CDR3: ASSSTQGARYEQY

V: TRBV6-5
J: TRBJ2-7
CDR3: ASNARQGAAYEQY

V: TRBV6-1
J: TRBJ2-1
CDR3: ASSEEGRNEQF

V: TRBV7-3
J: TRBJ1-2
CDR3: ASSFPYRGLNYGYT

V: TRBV7-9
J: TRBJ2-1
CDR3: ASSLIRNEQF

V: TRBV9
J: TRBJ1-3
CDR3: ASSRTTDRFSGTGNTIY

V: TRBV18
J: TRBJ1-1
CDR3: ASSKDGPRNTEAF

V: TRBV7-2
J: TRBJ2-1
CDR3: ASRPSGSSSYNEQF

V: TRBV5-1
J: TRBJ1-2
CDR3: ASSLDVGDYGYT

V: TRBV27
J: TRBJ2-1
CDR3: ASSQGLAGSNEQF

V: TRBV7-2
J: TRBJ2-7
CDR3: ASSSWTSGYEQY

V: TRBV7-2
J: TRBJ2-7
CDR3: ASSLERWTKIYEQY

V: TRBV11-2
J: TRBJ1-6
CDR3: ASRAGTGSLSSSPLH

V: TRBV7-2
J: TRBJ1-4
CDR3: ASSDRRQGANEKLF

V: TRBV20-1
J: TRBJ2-7
CDR3: SASGDSYEQY

V: TRBV6-2/TRBV6-3
J: TRBJ1-2
CDR3: ASRSNHQINGYT

V: TRBV6-4
J: TRBJ2-1
CDR3: ASSDQGLAGVNEQF

V: TRBV7-3
J: TRBJ1-1
CDR3: ASSSLGRGKAF

V: TRBV6-2/TRBV6-3
J: TRBJ2-5
CDR3: ASSVAETQY

V: TRBV27
J: TRBJ1-6
CDR3: ASSSQGSMAAPLH

V: TRBV11-3
J: TRBJ2-3
CDR3: ASKGSDITDTQY

V: TRBV20-1
J: TRBJ1-1
CDR3: SASRGQSFTEAF

V: TRBV28
J: TRBJ2-7
CDR3: ASSRGGSKDEQY

V: TRBV27
J: TRBJ1-5
CDR3: ASSWRGSQPQH

V: TRBV14
J: TRBJ2-3
CDR3: ASSRIGGGIDTQY

V: TRBV20-1
J: TRBJ2-7
CDR3: SARRLAGRTYEQY

V: TRBV6-5
J: TRBJ2-3
CDR3: ASSDGGQGTDTQY

V: TRBV18
J: TRBJ2-1
CDR3: ASSSNPGQGHNEQF

V: TRBV7-7
J: TRBJ2-5
CDR3: ASSVSGGASETQY

V: TRBV7-2
J: TRBJ1-5
CDR3: ASSLGTGGWDNQPQH